This passage covers 16 T cell receptor beta chains from one sample sequenced in a study of OX40 agonist ivuxolimab in advanced cancers. Assay used: immunoSEQ multiplex PCR; TCRdb lists only in-frame clones, some missing. The sample records around 64,000 clones, around 93% being singletons. This specimen consisted of CD4+ or CD8+ T cells sorted from blood, obtained in a trial of the OX40 agonist ivuxolimab. These receptors all stem from an adult with an advanced solid tumor such as melanoma, head and neck, liver or kidney cancer.

This clone was observed a single time. This rearrangement joins TRBV28 to TRBJ2-6; TRBD1 matches at 10 bases. Germline CDR1 and CDR2: MDHEN and SYDVKM. V gave up 4 bases and J gave up 0 bases; unmatched junction bases: 6. CDR3 length: 18 amino acids. The CDR3 sequence is CASSWDRGSLSGANVLTF. CDR3 bases: TGTGCCAGCAGTTGGGACAGGGGATCTCTCTCTGGGGCCAACGTCCTGACTTTC.

The chain joins TRBV11-2 to TRBJ2-7; perhaps TRBD1 as D (6 bases). Between the trimmed V and J ends, which lost 4 bases and 1 base, there was a span of 11 bases. Germline V CDR1 and CDR2: SGHAT, FQNNGV. This CDR3 contains 14 residues. CDR3 amino acids: CASSSAGVSYEQYF. The CDR3 DNA reads as TGTGCCAGCAGCTCAGCAGGGGTTTCCTACGAGCAGTACTTC.

This clone was picked up a small number of times. The sample carries other DNA sequences with the same CDR3. The rearrangement joins TRBV6-5 to TRBJ2-7; D gene unclear. Per the germline V gene, CDR1 is MNHEY and CDR2 is SVGAGI. The CDR3 is made up of 10 amino acids. Between the trimmed V and J ends, which lost 8 bases and 3 bases, there was a span of 5 bases. CDR3 sequence (DNA): TGTGCCAGCGGGGTCTACGAGCAGTACTTC. Its translation: CASGVYEQYF.

The V gene is TRBV7-8, the J gene TRBJ1-4; D remains ambiguous. Looked up from germline, CDR1 is SGHVS and CDR2 is FQNEAQ. The CDR3 is made up of 15 amino acids. V gave up 2 bases and J gave up 4 bases, with 11 bases separating them. This chain's CDR3 is CASSLKTSSNEKLFF. Written as DNA, the CDR3 is TGTGCCAGCAGCTTAAAGACCTCCAGTAATGAAAAACTGTTTTTT.

V gene TRBV5-6 combines with J gene TRBJ2-7, with unresolved D. Trimming pared 0 bases from V and 0 bases from J, leaving 10 bases between. This CDR3 has 15 amino acids. Looked up from germline, CDR1 is SGHDT and CDR2 is YYEEEE. CDR3 residues: CASSLGSSVSYEQYF. CDR3 sequence (DNA): TGTGCCAGCAGCTTGGGCAGCTCCGTCTCCTACGAGCAGTACTTC.

The V gene is TRBV14, the J gene TRBJ2-1, with 7 bases identical to TRBD1. V dropped 2 bases and J dropped 7; count of bases not matched to a gene: 5. The CDR3 extends over 14 amino acids. CDR1 is SGHDN, CDR2 FVKESK, per germline. In nucleotides, the CDR3 is TGTGCCAGCAGCCAATTGCCAGGGGGTAATGAGCAGTTCTTC. Its protein is CASSQLPGGNEQFF.

The chain links TRBV7-8 to TRBJ2-7; 9 bases fit TRBD1. This CDR3 is 15 amino acids long. Germline CDR1 and CDR2: SGHVS and FQNEAQ. The J segment lost 3 bases and the V segment lost 5 bases, leaving 8 bases of the junction unmatched. The CDR3 DNA follows: TGTGCCAGCAGCCGTCTTGGACAGGGGAACTACGAGCAGTACTTC. Its protein product is CASSRLGQGNYEQYF.

CDR3 amino acids: CASSRVGYGNTIYF. DNA for the CDR3: TGTGCCAGCTCGAGGGTAGGGTACGGAAACACCATATATTTT. V and J are TRBV28 and TRBJ1-3; D is undetermined. V was pared by 8 bases and J by 4 bases, with 15 bases between. Germline V CDR1 and CDR2: MDHEN, SYDVKM. The CDR3 loop spans 14 amino acids.

The chain joins TRBV6-6 to TRBJ1-2; no definite D call. Germline lookup yields CDR1 MNHNY and CDR2 SVGAGI (reference sequence). V lost 6 bases and J 4 bases, leaving 18 bases between the germline ends. The length of the CDR3 is 15 residues. The CDR3 loop reads CASSPMSGGLYGYTF. CDR3 sequence (DNA): TGTGCCAGCAGCCCCATGTCGGGAGGGCTCTATGGCTACACCTTC.

This clone has a handful of counts. The chain uses TRBV5-4 and TRBJ2-1; 12 bases fit TRBD2. The CDR3 is 17 residues long. Trimming removed 5 bases from V and 0 bases from J; junction bases left unmatched: 6. The germline CDR1 and CDR2 sequences are SGHNT and YYREEE (reference sequence). CDR3 sequence: CASSELTSGSSYNEQFF. The DNA for the CDR3 is TGTGCCAGCAGTGAACTGACTAGCGGGAGCTCCTACAATGAGCAGTTCTTC.

CDR3 sequence (DNA): TGTGCCAGTAGTATAGACCTGACGGTAACGGGTCGGCAGCCCCAGCATTTT. Translated: CASSIDLTVTGRQPQHF. J is TRBJ1-5 and V is TRBV19; the D is unclear. Looked up from germline, CDR1 is LNHDA and CDR2 is SQIVND (reference sequence). The ends were cut back, 0 bases at V and 7 bases at J, with 19 bases in the middle. CDR3 length: 17 residues.

The gene calls are TRBV6-4 and TRBJ2-1; D perhaps matches TRBD2 (6 bases). In germline, CDR1 is MRHNA, CDR2 SNTAGT. This CDR3 region has 13 residues. The V and J ends lost 6 bases and 6 bases respectively, with 12 bases between them. CDR3 amino acids: CASREGNSNEQFF. Written as DNA, the CDR3 is TGTGCCAGCAGGGAGGGCAACAGCAATGAGCAGTTCTTC.

The chain combines TRBV7-2 with TRBJ2-1; 14 nucleotides match TRBD2. Germline V gene sequence: CDR1 SGHTA, CDR2 FQGNSA. The CDR3 consists of 14 residues. Trimming cost V 4 bases and J 8 bases; bases outside gene matches: 1. The CDR3 here is CASSSGLAGDEQFF. The DNA for the CDR3 is TGTGCCAGCAGCTCGGGACTAGCGGGAGATGAGCAGTTCTTC.

This clone was counted a single time. The chain carries TRBV28 and TRBJ2-3; the D is unclear. Germline V gene data show CDR1 as MDHEN and CDR2 as SYDVKM. CDR3 length: 14 amino acids. Trimming shortened V by 6 bases and J by 2 bases, and 12 bases separated the two germline ends. The CDR3: CASSQQLLTDTQYF. The CDR3 DNA sequence: TGTGCCAGCAGCCAGCAGTTACTCACAGATACGCAGTATTTT.

The chain uses TRBV7-6 and TRBJ2-6, with D perhaps matching TRBD2 (6 bases). This CDR3 is built from 18 residues. Germline CDR1 reads SGHVS; CDR2 reads FNYEAQ. Trimming removed 4 bases at V and 0 bases at J, with 16 bases between. CDR3: CASSSGRGIHSGANVLTF. In DNA, the CDR3 is TGTGCCAGCAGCTCGGGACGGGGGATTCACTCTGGGGCCAACGTCCTGACTTTC.

The chain uses TRBV6-5 and TRBJ2-2; D might be TRBD1 (5 bases). Germline V gene lookup returns CDR1 MNHEY and CDR2 SVGAGI. The CDR3 covers 13 residues. Trimming shortened V by 10 bases and J by 4 bases, and 13 bases separated the two germline ends. The chain's CDR3 is CATPLDSTGELFF. CDR3 DNA: TGTGCCACCCCCCTCGACAGCACCGGGGAGCTGTTTTTT.